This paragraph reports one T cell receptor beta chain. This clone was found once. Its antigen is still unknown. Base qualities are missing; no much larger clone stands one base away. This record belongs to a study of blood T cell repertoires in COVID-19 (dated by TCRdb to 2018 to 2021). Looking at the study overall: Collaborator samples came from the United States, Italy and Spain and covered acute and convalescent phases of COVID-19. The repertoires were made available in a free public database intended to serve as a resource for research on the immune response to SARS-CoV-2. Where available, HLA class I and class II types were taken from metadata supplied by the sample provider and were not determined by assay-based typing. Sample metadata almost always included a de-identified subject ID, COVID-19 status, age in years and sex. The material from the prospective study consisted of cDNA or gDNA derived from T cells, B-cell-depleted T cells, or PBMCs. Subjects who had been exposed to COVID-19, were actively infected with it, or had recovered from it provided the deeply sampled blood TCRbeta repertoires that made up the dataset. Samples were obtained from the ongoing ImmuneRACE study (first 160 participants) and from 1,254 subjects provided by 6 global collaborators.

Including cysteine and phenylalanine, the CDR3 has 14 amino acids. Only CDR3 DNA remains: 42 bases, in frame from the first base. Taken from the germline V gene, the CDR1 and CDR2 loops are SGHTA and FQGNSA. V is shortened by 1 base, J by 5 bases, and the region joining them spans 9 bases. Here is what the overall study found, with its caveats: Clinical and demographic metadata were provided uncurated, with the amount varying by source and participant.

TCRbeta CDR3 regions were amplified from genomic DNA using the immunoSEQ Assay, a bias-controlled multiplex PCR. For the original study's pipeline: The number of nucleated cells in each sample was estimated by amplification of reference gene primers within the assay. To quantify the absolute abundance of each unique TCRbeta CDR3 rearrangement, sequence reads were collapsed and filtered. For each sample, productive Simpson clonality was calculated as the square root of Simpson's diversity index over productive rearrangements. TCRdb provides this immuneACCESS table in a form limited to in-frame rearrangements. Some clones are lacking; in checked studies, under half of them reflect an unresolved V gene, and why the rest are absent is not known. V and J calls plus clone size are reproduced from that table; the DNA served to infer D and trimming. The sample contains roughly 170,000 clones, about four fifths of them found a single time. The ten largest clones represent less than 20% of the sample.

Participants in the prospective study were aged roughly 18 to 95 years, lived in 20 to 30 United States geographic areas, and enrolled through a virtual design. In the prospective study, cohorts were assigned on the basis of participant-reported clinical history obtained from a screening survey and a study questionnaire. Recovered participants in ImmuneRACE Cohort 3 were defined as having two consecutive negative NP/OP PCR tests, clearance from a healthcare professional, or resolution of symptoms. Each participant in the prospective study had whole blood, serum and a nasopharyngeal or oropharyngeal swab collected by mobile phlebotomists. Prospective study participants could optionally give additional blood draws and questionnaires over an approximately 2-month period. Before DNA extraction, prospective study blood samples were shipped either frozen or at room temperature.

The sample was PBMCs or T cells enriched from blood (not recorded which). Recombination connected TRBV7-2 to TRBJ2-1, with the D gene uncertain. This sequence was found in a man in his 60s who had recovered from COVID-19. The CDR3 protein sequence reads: CASSLVSYDNEQFF. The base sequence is TGTGCCAGCAGCTTAGTGAGCTACGACAATGAGCAGTTCTTC.